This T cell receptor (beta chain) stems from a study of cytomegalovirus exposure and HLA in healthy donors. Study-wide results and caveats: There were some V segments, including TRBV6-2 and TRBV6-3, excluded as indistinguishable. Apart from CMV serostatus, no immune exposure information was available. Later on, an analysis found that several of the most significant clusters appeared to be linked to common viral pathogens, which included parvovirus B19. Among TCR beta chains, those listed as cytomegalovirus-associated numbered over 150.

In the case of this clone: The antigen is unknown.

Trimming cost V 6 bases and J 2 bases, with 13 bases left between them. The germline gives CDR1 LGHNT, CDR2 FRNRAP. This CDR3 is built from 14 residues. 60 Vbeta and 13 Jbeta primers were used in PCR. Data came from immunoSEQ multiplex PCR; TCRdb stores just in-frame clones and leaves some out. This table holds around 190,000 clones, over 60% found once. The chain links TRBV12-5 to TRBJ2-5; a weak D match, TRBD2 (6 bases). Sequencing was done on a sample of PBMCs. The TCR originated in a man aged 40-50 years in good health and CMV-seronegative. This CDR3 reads CASGPGGLQETQYF. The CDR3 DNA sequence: TGTGCTAGTGGCCCCGGGGGTCTACAAGAGACCCAGTACTTC.